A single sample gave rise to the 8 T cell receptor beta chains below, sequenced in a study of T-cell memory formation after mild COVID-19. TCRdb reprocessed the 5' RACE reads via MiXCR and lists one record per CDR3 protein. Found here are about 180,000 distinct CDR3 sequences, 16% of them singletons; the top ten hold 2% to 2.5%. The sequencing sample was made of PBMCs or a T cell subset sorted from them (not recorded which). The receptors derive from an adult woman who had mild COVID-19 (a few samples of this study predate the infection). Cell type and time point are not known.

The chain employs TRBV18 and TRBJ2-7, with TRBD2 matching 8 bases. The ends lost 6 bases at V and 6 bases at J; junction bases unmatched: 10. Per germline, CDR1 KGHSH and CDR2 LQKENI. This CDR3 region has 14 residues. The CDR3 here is CASSAQGTRREQYF. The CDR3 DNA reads TGTGCCAGCTCCGCTCAGGGGACTAGGCGCGAGCAGTACTTC.

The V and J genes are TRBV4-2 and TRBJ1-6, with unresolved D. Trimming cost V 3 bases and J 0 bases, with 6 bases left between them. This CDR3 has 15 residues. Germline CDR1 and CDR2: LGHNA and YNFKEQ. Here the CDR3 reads CASSQESSYNSPLHF. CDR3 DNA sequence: TGTGCCAGCAGCCAGGAGAGCTCCTATAATTCACCCCTCCACTTT.

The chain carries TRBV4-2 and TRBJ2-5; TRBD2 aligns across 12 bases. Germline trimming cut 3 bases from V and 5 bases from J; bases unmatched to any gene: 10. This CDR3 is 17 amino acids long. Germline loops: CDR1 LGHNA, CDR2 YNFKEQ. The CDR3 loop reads CASSQIPSGGAEETQYF. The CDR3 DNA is TGTGCCAGCAGCCAGATACCTAGCGGGGGGGCGGAGGAGACCCAGTACTTC.

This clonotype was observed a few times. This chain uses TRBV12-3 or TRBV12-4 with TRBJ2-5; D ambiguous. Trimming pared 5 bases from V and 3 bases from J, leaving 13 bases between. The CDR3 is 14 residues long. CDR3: CASSTRTYKETQYF. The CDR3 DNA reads TGTGCCAGCAGTACAAGGACCTACAAAGAGACCCAGTACTTC.

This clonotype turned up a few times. The CDR3 DNA sequence: TGCAGTGCTATTCTCCAGTTCCAAGAGACCCAGTACTTC. Protein: CSAILQFQETQYF. This chain connects TRBV20-1 to TRBJ2-5, with D unclear. The CDR3 has 13 amino acids. The ends were cut back, 4 bases at V and 1 base at J, with 10 bases in the middle. CDR1 DFQATT and CDR2 SNEGSKA come from the germline V gene (reference sequence).

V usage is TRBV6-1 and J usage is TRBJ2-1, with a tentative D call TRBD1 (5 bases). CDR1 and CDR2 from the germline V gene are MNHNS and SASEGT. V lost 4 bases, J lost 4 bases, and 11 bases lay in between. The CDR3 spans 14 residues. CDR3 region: CASSVKGRYNEQFF. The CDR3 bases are TGTGCCAGCAGTGTAAAGGGGCGATACAATGAGCAGTTCTTC.

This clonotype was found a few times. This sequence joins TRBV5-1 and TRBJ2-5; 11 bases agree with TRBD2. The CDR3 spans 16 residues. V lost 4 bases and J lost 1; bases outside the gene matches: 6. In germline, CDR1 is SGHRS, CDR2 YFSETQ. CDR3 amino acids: CASSLNSGGAQETQYF. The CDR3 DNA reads TGCGCCAGCAGCCTGAATAGCGGGGGGGCCCAAGAGACCCAGTACTTC.

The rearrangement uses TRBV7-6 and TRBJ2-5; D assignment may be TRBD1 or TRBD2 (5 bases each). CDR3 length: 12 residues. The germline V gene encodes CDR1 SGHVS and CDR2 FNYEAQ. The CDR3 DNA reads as TGTGCTGTTACCGGGGCGGAGGAGACCCAGTACTTC. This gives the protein CAVTGAEETQYF.